Each of the 12 T cell receptor beta chains below was sequenced from the same sample in a study of early T cells in non-severe SARS-CoV-2 infection. TCRdb passed the 5' RACE reads through MiXCR, listing each CDR3 protein once. Of about 60,000 distinct CDR3 sequences listed, around 13% are singletons. Sequencing used whole blood. The source is an adult who was a healthcare worker with PCR-confirmed SARS-CoV-2 infection or an uninfected control (not recorded which).

The CDR3 coding sequence is TGTGCCAGCAGACTACAGGGGGCGAACACCGGGGAGCTGTTTTTT. Translated: CASRLQGANTGELFF. The rearrangement uses TRBV12-3 or TRBV12-4 and TRBJ2-2, with 8 bases that match TRBD1. There are 15 residues in the CDR3. The ends lost 6 bases at V and 0 bases at J; junction bases unmatched: 3.

This clonotype was detected a few times. Since no conserved phenylalanine or tryptophan closes the CDR3, a read error is the likely cause. The DNA is left out, because the CDR3 cannot be placed on it with certainty; the CDR3 is given as TCRdb lists it. J is TRBJ1-1 and V is TRBV20-1. CDR1 DFQATT and CDR2 SNEGSKA come from the germline V gene (reference sequence). The CDR3 numbers 10 amino acids, ends counted. CDR3 residues: CSASIDAGPI.

J is TRBJ1-1 and V is TRBV24-1, with a tentative D call TRBD1 (6 bases). CDR1 is KGHDR and CDR2 is SFDVKD in the germline V gene. The CDR3 totals 18 residues. V lost 0 bases and J lost 0, with 16 bases in between. The CDR3 bases are TGTGCCACCAGTGATTTGCCCCAAGGGGGGACAATGAACACTGAAGCTTTCTTT. This sequence encodes CATSDLPQGGTMNTEAFF.

The sample holds a few counts of this clonotype. This chain uses TRBV2 with TRBJ2-1; D call uncertain. This CDR3 has 11 residues. The V gene lost 7 bases and the J gene lost 5 bases, with 6 bases spanning the gap. Looked up from germline, CDR1 is SNHLY and CDR2 is FYNNEI. The CDR3 is CASKQDNEQFF. The CDR3 coding sequence is TGTGCCAGCAAGCAGGACAATGAGCAGTTCTTC.

The CDR3 DNA is TGTGCCAGCTCACCAGTGGTCGGGCGCAATCAGCCCCAGCATTTT. This sequence encodes CASSPVVGRNQPQHF. The chain is built from TRBV18 and TRBJ1-5; D gene unclear. This CDR3 has 15 amino acids. The V and J ends lost 2 bases and 2 bases respectively, with 10 bases between them. The V gene's germline CDR1 is KGHSH and CDR2 LQKENI.

The table lists this clonotype with many counts. This chain links TRBV20-1 with TRBJ2-2; D may be TRBD1 (5 bases). V lost 3 bases and J 4 bases, leaving 9 bases between the germline ends. Germline V gene lookup returns CDR1 DFQATT and CDR2 SNEGSKA (reference sequence). This CDR3 is built from 13 residues. The DNA of the CDR3 is TGCAGTGCTAGTCAGGGCGGCACCGGGGAGCTGTTTTTT. It codes for CSASQGGTGELFF.

The chain combines TRBV9 with TRBJ2-3, with TRBD2 matching over 7 bases. Germline V lookup: CDR1 SGDLS, CDR2 YYNGEE. V dropped 0 bases and J dropped 2; count of bases not matched to a gene: 6. The CDR3 covers 16 residues. CDR3 DNA: TGTGCCAGCAGCGTAGGTCCTAGCGGTATCACAGATACGCAGTATTTT. It encodes CASSVGPSGITDTQYF.

There are a few counts of this clonotype. The gene calls are TRBV10-3 and TRBJ2-3, with D perhaps matching TRBD2 (6 bases). With 0 bases removed from V and 4 bases from J, the gap between germline ends came to 11 bases. The CDR3 has 15 residues. Per the germline V gene, CDR1 is ENHRY and CDR2 is SYGVKD. The CDR3 nucleotides read TGTGCCATCAGTGAGTCACGGGGGAGTGCAGATACGCAGTATTTT. Translated: CAISESRGSADTQYF.

At least ten counts were recorded for this clonotype. The chain recombines TRBV12-3 or TRBV12-4 with TRBJ2-3; 9 nucleotides agree with TRBD1. V dropped 3 bases and J dropped 6; count of bases not matched to a gene: 4. The length of the CDR3 is 14 residues. The CDR3, as DNA: TGTGCCAGCAGTTTCGGTGGACAGGGGGATACGCAGTATTTT. Protein: CASSFGGQGDTQYF.

This clonotype was seen a few times. The V call is TRBV29-1, the J call TRBJ1-1, with a possible D match to TRBD1 (6 bases). CDR1 SQVTM and CDR2 ANQGSEA come from the germline V gene. V lost 7 bases to trimming and J lost 6 bases, with 27 bases between them. CDR3 length: 16 residues. The CDR3: CSATPVRTAPTPEAFF. CDR3 coding DNA: TGCAGCGCTACCCCTGTACGGACAGCTCCTACCCCTGAAGCTTTCTTT.

This clonotype was detected many times. V is TRBV3-1 and J is TRBJ1-2; D call uncertain. Germline loops: CDR1 LGHDT, CDR2 YNNKEL (reference sequence). The V end lost 0 bases, the J end lost 8 bases, and 10 bases lay between the germline ends. This CDR3 has 13 residues. CDR3 region: CASSQDRLGGYTF. CDR3 nucleotides: TGTGCCAGCAGCCAAGATCGGCTCGGAGGCTACACCTTC. Drawing the rest from reference TRBV3-1 and TRBJ1-2, the complete variable domain is DTAVSQTPKYLVTQMGNDKSIKCEQNLGHDTMYWYKQDSKKFLKIMFSYNNKELIINETVPNRFSPKSPDKAHLNLHINSLELGDSAVYFCASSQDRLGGYTFGSGTRLTVV.

Only a few counts were recorded for this clonotype. This chain uses TRBV28 with TRBJ2-7; D call uncertain. CDR3 size: 12 residues. Trimming cost V 6 bases and J 0 bases, with 6 bases left between them. Germline V gene sequence: CDR1 MDHEN, CDR2 SYDVKM. In nucleotides, the CDR3 is TGTGCCAGCAGCAGATACTCCTACGAGCAGTACTTC. Translated, it gives CASSRYSYEQYF.